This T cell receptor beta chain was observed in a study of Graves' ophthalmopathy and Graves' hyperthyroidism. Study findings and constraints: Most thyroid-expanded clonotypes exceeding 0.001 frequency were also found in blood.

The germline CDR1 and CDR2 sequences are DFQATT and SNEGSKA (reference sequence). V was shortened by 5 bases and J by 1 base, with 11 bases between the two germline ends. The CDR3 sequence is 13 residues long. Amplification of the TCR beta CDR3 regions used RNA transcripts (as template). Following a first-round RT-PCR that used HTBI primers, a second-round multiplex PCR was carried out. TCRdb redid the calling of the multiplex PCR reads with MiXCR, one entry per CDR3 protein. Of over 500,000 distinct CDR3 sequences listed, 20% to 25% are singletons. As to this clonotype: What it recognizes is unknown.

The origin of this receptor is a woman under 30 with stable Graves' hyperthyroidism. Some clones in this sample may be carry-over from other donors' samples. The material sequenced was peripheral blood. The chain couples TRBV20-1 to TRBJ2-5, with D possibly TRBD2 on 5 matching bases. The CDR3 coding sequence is TGCAGTGCTGGACTGGCGTCCCAAGAGACCCAGTACTTC. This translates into CSAGLASQETQYF.